This TCR beta chain emerged from a study of a mutant IDH1 vaccine in newly diagnosed glioma. As for the study in general: Those enrolled had earlier been treated with radiotherapy, temozolomide, or both, mostly both. Study results and limitations: Top peripheral T cell clonotype shifts appeared unrelated to pseudoprogression. Immune responses arising from the vaccine appeared in around 93% of patients.

V lost 6 bases and J lost 2; bases outside the gene matches: 14. The germline CDR1 and CDR2 sequences are LNHDA and SQIVND (reference sequence). The CDR3 is 17 amino acids. This clone was picked up a small number of times. The antigen is undetermined. Generated by immunoSEQ multiplex PCR, the TCRdb table keeps only in-frame clones and is missing some. Of around 99,000 clones in the sample, just under 80% were seen once. As to time point: baseline, week 1 (first vaccination visit). Documented treatment: pre-vaccination baseline after standard-of-care therapy. Diagnosis in the donors showed new WHO grade 3 or 4 astrocytomas that were IDH1-mutant and ATRX-lost.

The receptor comes from a man between 35 and 55 years old with glioma. The specimen comprised PBMCs, sampled from a glioma patient treated with radiotherapy, temozolomide or both. The rearrangement links TRBV19 to TRBJ1-1; 8 nucleotides line up with TRBD1. The chain's CDR3 is CASSIGGTGSKNTEAFF. In DNA, the CDR3 is TGTGCCAGTAGCATTGGAGGGACAGGATCCAAAAACACTGAAGCTTTCTTT.